One and the same sample provided the 20 T cell receptor beta chains below, sequenced in a study of blood T cells in healthy people across ages. The use of a sample-barcoded 5' primer and a J-beta primer mix characterized a second PCR of about 6 to 12 cycles. TCRdb re-analysed the 5' RACE reads in MiXCR, keeping a single row per CDR3 protein. The sample has some 800,000 distinct CDR3 sequences, 20% to 25% seen once. This sample was shared with a second study, whose subject was T cells of mothers and their children.

Source material: blood. All receptors derive from a boy younger than 18 in good health.

This clonotype turned up a few times. The J gene is TRBJ1-1, the V gene TRBV27; D is possibly TRBD1 (6 bases). Germline-derived CDR1 and CDR2 are MNHEY and SMNVEV (reference sequence). This CDR3 spans 14 amino acids. Trimming left V 4 bases short and J 11 bases short, with 20 bases between. CDR3 loop: CASSSRGGSGRAFF. In DNA form, the CDR3 reads TGTGCCAGCAGTTCCCGCGGGGGCTCCGGGCGGGCTTTCTTT.

This clonotype came up a few times. The chain's CDR3 is CSVERGYDYGYTF. CDR3 sequence (DNA): TGCAGCGTTGAACGAGGGTACGACTATGGCTACACCTTC. This chain joins TRBV29-1 and TRBJ1-2; D not certain. Germline V gene sequence: CDR1 SQVTM, CDR2 ANQGSEA. The CDR3 loop spans 13 amino acids. Trimming left V 2 bases short and J 3 bases short, with 10 bases between.

The chain joins TRBV29-1 to TRBJ2-5; 8 bases are a match to TRBD1. The J call is doubtful: the DNA matches TRBJ2-7 better. The CDR3 consists of 13 residues. Germline V lookup: CDR1 SQVTM, CDR2 ANQGSEA. CDR3 coding DNA: TGCAGCGCTAAGACAGGGGTTCTTTACGAGCAGTACTTC. This codes for CSAKTGVLYEQYF.

The V gene is TRBV19, the J gene TRBJ1-5, with 10 bases lining up with TRBD1. The CDR3 has 15 residues. Germline assignment: CDR1 LNHDA and CDR2 SQIVND (reference sequence). Trimming cost V 7 bases and J 2 bases; bases outside gene matches: 5. For the CDR3, the DNA is TGTGCCAGTACAAGGGACAGGGGCGGCAATCAGCCCCAGCATTTT. This encodes CASTRDRGGNQPQHF.

This clonotype has only a few counts. The V and J genes are TRBV7-9 and TRBJ1-3; 7 nucleotides match TRBD1. Losses at the gene ends were 5 bases for V and 4 bases for J; bases not matched to a gene: 8. This CDR3 contains 15 residues. Germline V gives CDR1 SEHNR, CDR2 FQNEAQ (reference sequence). The CDR3 nucleotides are TGTGCCAGCAGCCCCGACAGGGATATCGGAAACACCATATATTTT. Protein product: CASSPDRDIGNTIYF.

The CDR3 coding sequence is TGTGCCAGCAGGGCCCCAGGGGAGGGGGGGCGGACTGAAGCTTTCTTT. Residues: CASRAPGEGGRTEAFF. The chain carries TRBV25-1 and TRBJ1-1; TRBD1 is a possible D gene (6 bases). The germline V gene has CDR1 MGHDK and CDR2 SYGVNS. This CDR3 comprises 16 residues. The V and J ends lost 6 bases and 5 bases respectively, with 22 bases between them.

In nucleotides, the CDR3 is TGCGCCAGCAGCCAAGATTATGATCGACTCAACAATGAGCAGTTCTTC. Translation: CASSQDYDRLNNEQFF. This chain joins TRBV4-1 and TRBJ2-1; D not certain. Trimming pared 0 bases from V and 5 bases from J, leaving 14 bases between. The CDR3 is 16 residues long. Germline V lookup: CDR1 MGHRA, CDR2 YSYEKL.

This clonotype was seen a handful of times. The chain carries TRBV11-3 and TRBJ2-1; a weak D match, TRBD2 (6 bases). Trimming took off 3 bases at V and 3 bases at J, with 12 bases between the two ends. The germline V gene has CDR1 SGHNT and CDR2 YENEEA. The CDR3 is 15 amino acids. The CDR3 DNA follows: TGTGCCAGCAGCTTCGAGGGGCGGGACTACAATGAGCAGTTCTTC. Encoded protein: CASSFEGRDYNEQFF.

This chain links TRBV28 with TRBJ1-2; D might be TRBD1 (6 bases). Trimming stripped 3 bases from V and 0 bases from J, with 20 bases between. Germline V gives CDR1 MDHEN, CDR2 SYDVKM. The CDR3 is 18 amino acids. The CDR3 reads CASSFNPGQFYTNYGYTF. The DNA of the CDR3 is TGTGCCAGCAGTTTTAACCCAGGACAGTTCTATACTAACTATGGCTACACCTTC.

This clonotype was seen a handful of times. The rearrangement uses TRBV20-1 and TRBJ1-2, with a possible D match to TRBD1 (5 bases). Germline CDR1 DFQATT, CDR2 SNEGSKA (reference sequence). This CDR3 comprises 13 residues. Trimming cost V 3 bases and J 5 bases, with 13 bases left between them. Written as DNA, the CDR3 is TGCAGTGCTAGGGGAGGGGCGAGTTATGGCTACACCTTC. Encoded protein: CSARGGASYGYTF.

This clonotype has just a few counts. The chain recombines TRBV28 with TRBJ2-6, with TRBD2 matching over 7 bases. V trimming: 8 bases; J trimming: 10 bases; junction bases outside the gene matches: 8. This CDR3 contains 13 residues. Germline V gene sequence: CDR1 MDHEN, CDR2 SYDVKM. The CDR3 spells CASSLGGLNVLTF. The DNA for the CDR3 is TGTGCCAGCTCGTTGGGGGGGTTGAACGTCCTGACTTTC.

The CDR3, as DNA: TGTGCCAGCAGCCGTCTGGGGACCCGCACAGATACGCAGTATTTT. Amino acids: CASSRLGTRTDTQYF. This sequence joins TRBV11-2 and TRBJ2-3; D might be TRBD1 or TRBD2, each matching 5 bases. The CDR3 contains 15 residues. Trimming removed 5 bases at V and 1 base at J, with 13 bases between. Germline CDR1 and CDR2: SGHAT and FQNNGV.

This clonotype turned up a few times. This chain connects TRBV6-2 or TRBV6-3 to TRBJ1-1; D might be TRBD1 (6 bases). Trimming removed 6 bases at V and 7 bases at J, with 15 bases between. The CDR3 covers 13 residues. The germline gives CDR1 MNHEY, CDR2 SVGEGT. The CDR3 coding sequence is TGTGCCAGCAGCCGTACAGGGAGCGGTGAAGCTTTCTTT. It codes for CASSRTGSGEAFF.

This clonotype was seen only a few times. The chain carries TRBV28 and TRBJ1-1, with 10 bases fitting TRBD1. This CDR3 comprises 17 residues. Trimming at V came to 1 base and at J to 11 bases, leaving 16 bases not matched to a gene. Germline V gene lookup returns CDR1 MDHEN and CDR2 SYDVKM. The CDR3 reads CASSLLGPGQGRDRAFF. The DNA for the CDR3 is TGTGCCAGCAGTTTATTAGGACCGGGACAGGGGAGGGATAGGGCTTTCTTT.

This clonotype was seen a handful of times. The rearrangement joins TRBV4-3 to TRBJ2-3, with TRBD2 identical over 7 bases. Germline values: CDR1 LGHNA, CDR2 YSLEER. This CDR3 spans 15 amino acids. The V segment lost 0 bases and the J segment 2 bases; nucleotides outside the gene matches: 2. CDR3 coding DNA: TGCGCCAGCAGCCAAGAAGCGGGAAACACAGATACGCAGTATTTT. Encoded protein: CASSQEAGNTDTQYF.

This clonotype has only one observation. The genes are TRBV19 and TRBJ2-2; 10 bases are shared with TRBD2. V lost 0 bases to trimming and J lost 0 bases; unmatched junction nucleotides: 13. CDR3 size: 21 residues. The germline gives CDR1 LNHDA, CDR2 SQIVND (reference sequence). CDR3 amino acids: CASSIDLLAGVGNANTGELFF. The CDR3 nucleotides are TGTGCCAGTAGTATAGATCTGCTAGCGGGAGTGGGGAACGCGAACACCGGGGAGCTGTTTTTT.

This clonotype appeared many times. V gene TRBV28 combines with J gene TRBJ2-7; tentatively, D is TRBD1 (5 bases). The CDR3 is 14 amino acids. Germline V gives CDR1 MDHEN, CDR2 SYDVKM. The V end lost 2 bases, the J end lost 3 bases, and 11 bases lay between the germline ends. CDR3 in DNA: TGTGCCAGCAGTTTAGGGGCGTTAAGCTACGAGCAGTACTTC. It is translated as CASSLGALSYEQYF.

This chain uses TRBV7-9 with TRBJ1-5, with TRBD1 matching 7 bases. V shed 4 bases and J 7 bases; nucleotides not matched to a gene: 7. Germline V gene data show CDR1 as SEHNR and CDR2 as FQNEAQ (reference sequence). This CDR3 comprises 14 residues. CDR3 protein: CASSSTGSGQPQHF. The CDR3 coding sequence is TGTGCCAGCAGCTCGACAGGGTCGGGGCAGCCCCAGCATTTT.

This clonotype was recorded a few times. This chain joins TRBV6-5 and TRBJ2-3; D call uncertain. Trimming pared 6 bases from V and 5 bases from J, leaving 15 bases between. The length of the CDR3 is 14 residues. Germline CDR1 reads MNHEY; CDR2 reads SVGAGI. Here the CDR3 reads CASSPFLGGDTQYF. For the CDR3, the DNA is TGTGCCAGCAGCCCTTTTCTTGGTGGAGATACGCAGTATTTT.

This clonotype was seen only a few times. This rearrangement joins TRBV7-6 to TRBJ2-6, with D unclear. Per germline, CDR1 SGHVS and CDR2 FNYEAQ. The CDR3 is made up of 17 amino acids. Trimming shortened V by 7 bases and J by 1 base, and 17 bases separated the two germline ends. This chain's CDR3 is CASTNGAGESGANVLTF. In DNA, the CDR3 is TGTGCCAGCACCAATGGCGCAGGTGAATCTGGGGCCAACGTCCTGACTTTC.